This TCR beta chain is from a study of shared clonotypes between healthy human individuals. Some clones are missing from TCRdb's copy, which holds only in-frame ones; the method was immunoSEQ multiplex PCR. The sample yields about 980,000 clones, more than 75% seen once. The CDR3 spans 15 residues. The germline V gene has CDR1 MNHEY and CDR2 SMNVEV (reference sequence). The ends were cut back, 3 bases at V and 1 base at J, with 12 bases in the middle. Sequencing input: memory CD4+ T cells sorted from blood. The subset: CD45RA-negative fraction. V gene TRBV27 combines with J gene TRBJ1-1; D possibly corresponds to TRBD1 (5 bases). The receptor's source is a young man in good health. This CDR3 reads CASSLQGPWNTEAFF. The CDR3 DNA reads TGTGCCAGCAGTTTGCAGGGCCCGTGGAACACTGAAGCTTTCTTT.